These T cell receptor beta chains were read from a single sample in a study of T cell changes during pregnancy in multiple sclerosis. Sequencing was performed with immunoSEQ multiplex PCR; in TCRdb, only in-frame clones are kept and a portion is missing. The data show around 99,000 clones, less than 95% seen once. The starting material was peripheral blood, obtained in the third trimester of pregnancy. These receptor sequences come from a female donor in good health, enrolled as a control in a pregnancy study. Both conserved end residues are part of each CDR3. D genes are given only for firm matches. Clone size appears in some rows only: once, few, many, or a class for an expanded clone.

cdr3_aa: CAISESIGTSTDTQYF
cdr3_nt: TGTGCCATCAGTGAGTCGATCGGGACAAGCACAGATACGCAGTATTTT
j_call: TRBJ2-3
v_call: TRBV10-3
clone_size: .
d_call: .

cdr3_aa: CASKSGVGTEAFF
cdr3_nt: TGCGCCAGCAAATCAGGGGTTGGTACTGAAGCTTTCTTT
j_call: TRBJ1-1
v_call: TRBV10-2
clone_size: .
d_call: .

cdr3_aa: CASSSGTGIAGELFF
cdr3_nt: TGTGCCAGCAGCTCCGGGACAGGGATTGCCGGGGAGCTGTTTTTT
j_call: TRBJ2-2
v_call: TRBV5-6
clone_size: .
d_call: TRBD1

cdr3_aa: CASSQGPAGGGDTQYF
cdr3_nt: TGTGCCAGCAGCCAAGGTCCAGCGGGGGGGGGAGATACGCAGTATTTT
j_call: TRBJ2-3
v_call: TRBV4-2
clone_size: .
d_call: TRBD2

cdr3_aa: CASSIPGTGNTIYF
cdr3_nt: TGTGCCAGTAGTATCCCCGGGACAGGAAACACCATATATTTT
j_call: TRBJ1-3
v_call: TRBV19
clone_size: .
d_call: .

cdr3_aa: CASSSGLAGGPDTQYF
cdr3_nt: TGTGCCAGCTCATCGGGACTAGCGGGGGGGCCAGATACGCAGTATTTT
j_call: TRBJ2-3
v_call: TRBV18
clone_size: .
d_call: TRBD2

cdr3_aa: CASSSRGGNSYNEQFF
cdr3_nt: TGTGCCAGCAGCTCACGCGGGGGGAACTCCTACAATGAGCAGTTCTTC
j_call: TRBJ2-1
v_call: TRBV7-2
clone_size: .
d_call: TRBD2

cdr3_aa: CASSITPSYEQYF
cdr3_nt: TGTGCCAGTAGTATTACACCCTCCTACGAGCAGTACTTC
j_call: TRBJ2-7
v_call: TRBV19
clone_size: .
d_call: .

cdr3_aa: CASSLQGAYNSPLHF
cdr3_nt: TGTGCCAGCAGCTTGCAGGGCGCCTATAATTCACCCCTCCACTTT
j_call: TRBJ1-6
v_call: TRBV5-6
clone_size: .
d_call: .

cdr3_aa: CASSLVQADRAFF
cdr3_nt: TGTGCCAGCAGTTTAGTGCAGGCCGATAGGGCTTTCTTT
j_call: TRBJ1-1
v_call: TRBV27
clone_size: few
d_call: .

cdr3_aa: CASSPIGAAGYGYTF
cdr3_nt: TGCGCCAGCAGCCCCATTGGGGCGGCTGGCTATGGCTACACCTTC
j_call: TRBJ1-2
v_call: TRBV4-1
clone_size: .
d_call: .

cdr3_aa: CASSLGGGAAGELFF
cdr3_nt: TGTGCCAGCAGCTTGGGCGGGGGGGCCGCCGGGGAGCTGTTTTTT
j_call: TRBJ2-2
v_call: TRBV11-3
clone_size: .
d_call: TRBD2

cdr3_aa: CAISEALQGGDYGYTF
cdr3_nt: TGTGCCATCAGTGAGGCTTTACAAGGGGGTGACTATGGCTACACCTTC
j_call: TRBJ1-2
v_call: TRBV10-3
clone_size: .
d_call: .

cdr3_aa: CASSLAGTGGSSEAFF
cdr3_nt: TGTGCCAGCAGCTTGGCCGGGACAGGGGGATCTAGTGAAGCTTTCTTT
j_call: TRBJ1-1
v_call: TRBV5-6
clone_size: .
d_call: TRBD1

cdr3_aa: CASSPGPQNQPQHF
cdr3_nt: TGTGCCAGCAGTCCAGGGCCCCAAAATCAGCCCCAGCATTTT
j_call: TRBJ1-5
v_call: TRBV27
clone_size: once
d_call: .

cdr3_aa: CASSFGTGATNEKLFF
cdr3_nt: TGTGCCAGCAGCTTTGGGACAGGGGCAACTAATGAAAAACTGTTTTTT
j_call: TRBJ1-4
v_call: TRBV11-2
clone_size: .
d_call: TRBD1

cdr3_aa: CASSPHGQGGIEAFF
cdr3_nt: TGTGCCAGCTCACCACACGGACAGGGGGGTATTGAAGCTTTCTTT
j_call: TRBJ1-1
v_call: TRBV18
clone_size: .
d_call: TRBD1

cdr3_aa: CASSDLRGNTEAFF
cdr3_nt: TGTGCCAGCAGTGACCTTAGAGGGAACACTGAAGCTTTCTTT
j_call: TRBJ1-1
v_call: TRBV6-1
clone_size: .
d_call: .

cdr3_aa: CASKARITGVGNEQYF
cdr3_nt: TGCGCCAGCAAGGCCCGCATAACAGGGGTGGGCAACGAGCAGTACTTC
j_call: TRBJ2-7
v_call: TRBV4-1
clone_size: .
d_call: TRBD1

cdr3_aa: CASSRADRTNYGYTF
cdr3_nt: TGCGCCAGCAGCCGCGCCGACAGAACTAACTATGGCTACACCTTC
j_call: TRBJ1-2
v_call: TRBV4-3
clone_size: .
d_call: .

cdr3_aa: CASSIDGEETQYF
cdr3_nt: TGTGCCAGTAGTATAGACGGGGAAGAGACCCAGTACTTC
j_call: TRBJ2-5
v_call: TRBV19
clone_size: few
d_call: .

cdr3_aa: CASRRGNSPLHF
cdr3_nt: TGTGCCAGCAGGCGGGGGAATTCACCCCTCCACTTT
j_call: TRBJ1-6
v_call: TRBV11-2
clone_size: .
d_call: .